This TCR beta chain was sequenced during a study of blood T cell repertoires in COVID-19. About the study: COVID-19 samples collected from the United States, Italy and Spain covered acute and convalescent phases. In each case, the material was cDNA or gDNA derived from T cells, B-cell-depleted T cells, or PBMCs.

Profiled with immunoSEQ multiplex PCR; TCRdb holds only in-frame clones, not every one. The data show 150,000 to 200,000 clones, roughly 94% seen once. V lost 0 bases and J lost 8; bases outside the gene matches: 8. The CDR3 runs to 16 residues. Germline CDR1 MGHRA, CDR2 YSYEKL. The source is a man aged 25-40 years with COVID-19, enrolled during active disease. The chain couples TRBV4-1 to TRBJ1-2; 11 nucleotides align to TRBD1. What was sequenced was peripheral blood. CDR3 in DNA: TGCGCCAGCAGCCAAGATCAGGGGGACAGGGGGGGCGGCTACACCTTC. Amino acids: CASSQDQGDRGGGYTF.